The rows below give T cell receptor beta chains drawn from one sample of a study of cytomegalovirus exposure and HLA in healthy donors. The protocol was immunoSEQ multiplex PCR, while the TCRdb copy is restricted to in-frame clones and leaves out a portion. The top ten hold roughly 10% of the sample, which has more than 90,000 clones, around 68% seen once. Input material: PBMCs. Every receptor here comes from a woman in her fifties or sixties in good health and CMV-seropositive. CDR3s include the opening cysteine and the closing phenylalanine or tryptophan. The order of the fields is D gene, J gene, V gene, clone size, CDR3 protein, CDR3 DNA. D genes are given only for firm matches. Part of the rows lack a size; the others show once, few, many or a class for expanded clones.

d_gene: -
j_gene: TRBJ1-2
v_gene: TRBV5-6
abundance: once
CDR3aa: CASSLKGGNYGYTF
CDR3nt: TGTGCCAGCAGCTTGAAAGGGGGAAACTATGGCTACACCTTC

d_gene: TRBD1
j_gene: TRBJ1-1
v_gene: TRBV4-3
abundance: few
CDR3aa: CASSQGRTGAKAFF
CDR3nt: TGCGCCAGCAGCCAAGGCCGGACAGGGGCGAAGGCTTTCTTT

d_gene: -
j_gene: TRBJ1-6
v_gene: TRBV10-3
abundance: -
CDR3aa: CAISGGANSPLHF
CDR3nt: TGTGCCATCAGCGGGGGGGCAAATTCACCCCTCCACTTT

d_gene: -
j_gene: TRBJ2-5
v_gene: TRBV7-6
abundance: -
CDR3aa: CASSPDTYQETQYF
CDR3nt: TGTGCCAGCAGCCCAGACACGTACCAAGAGACCCAGTACTTC

d_gene: -
j_gene: TRBJ2-6
v_gene: TRBV7-9
abundance: -
CDR3aa: CASSFVTNVLTF
CDR3nt: TGTGCCAGCAGCTTTGTTACCAACGTCCTGACTTTC

d_gene: -
j_gene: TRBJ1-3
v_gene: TRBV30
abundance: -
CDR3aa: CAWSPGGNTIYF
CDR3nt: TGTGCCTGGAGCCCAGGGGGAAACACCATATATTTT

d_gene: -
j_gene: TRBJ1-1
v_gene: TRBV6-4
abundance: -
CDR3aa: CASSAQWEDTEAFF
CDR3nt: TGTGCCAGCAGCGCGCAATGGGAGGACACTGAAGCTTTCTTT

d_gene: TRBD1
j_gene: TRBJ1-2
v_gene: TRBV2
abundance: -
CDR3aa: CASSENRGGGYTF
CDR3nt: TGTGCCAGCAGTGAGAACAGGGGAGGTGGCTACACCTTC

d_gene: -
j_gene: TRBJ1-2
v_gene: TRBV19
abundance: -
CDR3aa: CASSGREASVLNYGYTF
CDR3nt: TGTGCCAGTAGTGGTAGGGAGGCGTCTGTCCTTAACTATGGCTACACCTTC

d_gene: -
j_gene: TRBJ1-4
v_gene: TRBV5-4
abundance: -
CDR3aa: CASSGGLNEKLFF
CDR3nt: TGTGCCAGCAGCGGGGGACTCAATGAAAAACTGTTTTTT

d_gene: -
j_gene: TRBJ2-1
v_gene: TRBV16
abundance: -
CDR3aa: CASSLFGVPRGEQFF
CDR3nt: TGTGCCAGCAGCCTATTCGGGGTCCCCCGAGGTGAGCAGTTCTTC

d_gene: -
j_gene: TRBJ2-5
v_gene: TRBV2
abundance: -
CDR3aa: CASARRGGQETQYF
CDR3nt: TGTGCCAGCGCCCGACGTGGCGGACAAGAGACCCAGTACTTC

d_gene: -
j_gene: TRBJ1-1
v_gene: TRBV27
abundance: few
CDR3aa: CASWPRGGLTEAFF
CDR3nt: TGTGCCAGCTGGCCGAGGGGGGGTTTAACTGAAGCTTTCTTT

d_gene: TRBD1
j_gene: TRBJ1-1
v_gene: TRBV7-2
abundance: -
CDR3aa: CASSRQGATNTEAFF
CDR3nt: TGTGCCAGCAGTAGACAGGGGGCGACGAACACTGAAGCTTTCTTT

d_gene: -
j_gene: TRBJ1-5
v_gene: TRBV9
abundance: -
CDR3aa: CASSVGEGWQPQHF
CDR3nt: TGTGCCAGCAGCGTAGGGGAGGGTTGGCAGCCCCAGCATTTT

d_gene: TRBD1
j_gene: TRBJ2-5
v_gene: TRBV18
abundance: -
CDR3aa: CASSAWTGEETQYF
CDR3nt: TGTGCCAGCTCAGCCTGGACAGGGGAAGAGACCCAGTACTTC

d_gene: -
j_gene: TRBJ1-1
v_gene: TRBV27
abundance: -
CDR3aa: CASSLGLTDFTEAFF
CDR3nt: TGTGCCAGCAGTTTGGGACTCACAGATTTCACTGAAGCTTTCTTT

d_gene: -
j_gene: TRBJ2-3
v_gene: TRBV7-8
abundance: -
CDR3aa: CASSLASGPQYF
CDR3nt: TGTGCCAGCAGCTTAGCGTCCGGTCCGCAGTATTTT

d_gene: -
j_gene: TRBJ1-3
v_gene: TRBV9
abundance: once
CDR3aa: CASSPRLAGSSGNTIYF
CDR3nt: TGTGCCAGCAGCCCCCGTCTCGCGGGATCCTCTGGAAACACCATATATTTT

d_gene: -
j_gene: TRBJ2-5
v_gene: TRBV7-2
abundance: few
CDR3aa: CASSLVWQKETQYF
CDR3nt: TGTGCCAGCAGCTTAGTTTGGCAGAAAGAGACCCAGTACTTC

d_gene: -
j_gene: TRBJ1-1
v_gene: TRBV18
abundance: -
CDR3aa: CASSPIQGTEAFF
CDR3nt: TGTGCCAGCTCACCAATCCAGGGCACTGAAGCTTTCTTT

d_gene: -
j_gene: TRBJ1-4
v_gene: TRBV4-3
abundance: -
CDR3aa: CASSHDSGGANEKLFF
CDR3nt: TGCGCCAGCAGCCACGATTCCGGCGGGGCTAATGAAAAACTGTTTTTT

d_gene: -
j_gene: TRBJ2-4
v_gene: TRBV19
abundance: few
CDR3aa: CASSTSTGWAKNIQYF
CDR3nt: TGTGCCAGTAGTACATCAACAGGGTGGGCCAAAAACATTCAGTACTTC

d_gene: -
j_gene: TRBJ2-7
v_gene: TRBV7-2
abundance: -
CDR3aa: CASSLVPVYEQYF
CDR3nt: TGTGCCAGCAGCTTAGTTCCGGTTTACGAGCAGTACTTC

d_gene: -
j_gene: TRBJ2-7
v_gene: TRBV29-1
abundance: -
CDR3aa: CSVVSFGEQYF
CDR3nt: TGCAGCGTTGTAAGCTTTGGCGAGCAGTACTTC

d_gene: TRBD1
j_gene: TRBJ1-1
v_gene: TRBV28
abundance: -
CDR3aa: CASTPGGSRVTFF
CDR3nt: TGTGCCAGCACCCCAGGGGGGAGCAGGGTGACTTTCTTT

d_gene: -
j_gene: TRBJ1-1
v_gene: TRBV9
abundance: -
CDR3aa: CASSVEGTGATEAFF
CDR3nt: TGTGCCAGCAGCGTAGAAGGTACGGGAGCCACTGAAGCTTTCTTT

d_gene: -
j_gene: TRBJ1-2
v_gene: TRBV5-6
abundance: -
CDR3aa: CASRYRDQANYGYTF
CDR3nt: TGTGCCAGCCGTTACAGGGATCAGGCTAACTATGGCTACACCTTC

d_gene: -
j_gene: TRBJ1-2
v_gene: TRBV7-2
abundance: -
CDR3aa: CASSLTEGSYGYTF
CDR3nt: TGTGCCAGCAGCTTAACGGAGGGGTCCTATGGCTACACCTTC

d_gene: -
j_gene: TRBJ1-1
v_gene: TRBV29-1
abundance: -
CDR3aa: CSVDDSLNTEAFF
CDR3nt: TGCAGCGTTGACGACAGCTTGAACACTGAAGCTTTCTTT